This T cell receptor (beta chain) came from a study of blood T cell repertoires in COVID-19. Study summary: The study drew acute and convalescent COVID-19 samples from the United States, Italy and Spain. The cDNA or gDNA used as material had been derived from T cells, B-cell-depleted T cells, or PBMCs.

As handled by the study authors: Counts of nucleated cells, estimated from reference gene primer amplification, were obtained. Assay used: immunoSEQ multiplex PCR; TCRdb lists only in-frame clones, some missing. The V and J calls and clone size come from that table; D and trimming were worked out from the DNA. The sample consists of about 330,000 clones, approximately 90% of them appearing once. Those enrolled in Seattle joined during active infection and were followed longitudinally afterward. The sequence derives from a man in his thirties or forties with COVID-19, enrolled during active disease. Sequencing used peripheral blood.

In DNA form, the CDR3 reads TGTGCCAGCAGGGCGACAGGGGGTAGTACCGGGGAGCTGTTTTTT. This translates into CASRATGGSTGELFF. This chain connects TRBV9 to TRBJ2-2; the match to TRBD1 covers 9 bases. CDR1 is SGDLS, CDR2 YYNGEE, per germline. After removal of 5 bases from V and 5 bases from J, the junction contained 7 bases not matched to a gene. The CDR3 covers 15 residues.